A single sample is the source of the 9 T cell receptor beta chains below, sequenced in a study of PD-1 blockade in classical Hodgkin lymphoma. This table comes from immunoSEQ multiplex PCR, and its TCRdb copy is limited to in-frame clones, with some not included. The sample yields more than 45,000 clones, around 93% seen once. Each patient experienced a relapse that followed autologous stem cell transplantation, and brentuximab vedotin exposure varied. The source was peripheral blood mononuclear cells (PBMCs), collected before the second cycle of nivolumab. These receptors all stem from a human donor with classical Hodgkin lymphoma.

This clone was observed a few times. CDR3 coding DNA: TGTGCCAGCAGTGAGGGGGGACAGGGGTCGGAGACCCAGTACTTC. It yields the protein CASSEGGQGSETQYF. V and J are TRBV6-1 and TRBJ2-5; 10 positions agree with TRBD1. This CDR3 spans 15 amino acids. CDR1 and CDR2 from the germline V gene are MNHNS and SASEGT. The V segment lost 3 bases and the J segment 5 bases; nucleotides outside the gene matches: 6.

The chain is built from TRBV5-1 and TRBJ2-7, with 8 bases that match TRBD1. The trim removed 0 bases at V and 4 bases at J, leaving 6 bases unmatched. The CDR3 consists of 15 residues. Germline assignment: CDR1 SGHRS and CDR2 YFSETQ. This chain's CDR3 is CASSLEGQDSYEQYF. The CDR3 nucleotides are TGCGCCAGCAGCTTGGAGGGACAGGATTCTTACGAGCAGTACTTC.

The chain employs TRBV5-1 and TRBJ1-4, with D possibly TRBD1 on 5 matching bases. The germline V gene encodes CDR1 SGHRS and CDR2 YFSETQ. V lost 0 bases and J lost 4, with 19 bases in between. This CDR3 is built from 18 residues. The CDR3 DNA reads as TGCGCCAGCAGCTTGGGATCAGGGAAAGGGTTGGTTAATGAAAAACTGTTTTTT. Translation: CASSLGSGKGLVNEKLFF. The whole variable domain, filled in from reference TRBV5-1 and TRBJ1-4, reads KAGVTQTPRYLIKTRGQQVTLSCSPISGHRSVSWYQQTPGQGLQFLFEYFSETQRNKGNFPGRFSGRQFSNSRSEMNVSTLELGDSALYLCASSLGSGKGLVNEKLFFGSGTQLSVL.

The genes are TRBV11-2 and TRBJ2-4, with 7 bases aligning to TRBD2. The CDR3 has 14 amino acids. CDR1 is SGHAT and CDR2 is FQNNGV in the germline V gene. The V and J ends lost 4 bases and 7 bases, in that order; junction bases with no gene match: 7. This CDR3 reads CASSSWTRMNIQYF. As DNA, the CDR3 is TGTGCCAGCAGCTCCTGGACTAGGATGAACATTCAGTACTTC.

The chain is built from TRBV18 and TRBJ2-3; D is undetermined. The CDR3 consists of 14 residues. The germline V and J ends were trimmed by 3 bases and 2 bases, with 9 bases remaining between them. Germline V gene sequence: CDR1 KGHSH, CDR2 LQKENI. CDR3 DNA: TGTGCCAGCTCACCTTCTACTCACACAGATACGCAGTATTTT. This gives the protein CASSPSTHTDTQYF.

DNA for the CDR3: TGTGCCTGGCTTAGACGGACGAACACTGAAGCTTTCTTT. Residues: CAWLRRTNTEAFF. The rearrangement uses TRBV30 and TRBJ1-1; D call uncertain. The CDR3 has 13 amino acids. Germline V lookup: CDR1 GTSNPN, CDR2 SVGIG (reference sequence). V was cut by 5 bases and J by 1 base, with 11 bases left in between.

The chain uses TRBV18 and TRBJ1-5, with a tentative D call TRBD1 (6 bases). Trimming took 0 bases from V and 0 from J, leaving 9 bases between them. CDR1 KGHSH and CDR2 LQKENI come from the germline V gene. The CDR3 is made up of 16 amino acids. CDR3 residues: CASSPPGQYSNQPQHF. CDR3 DNA sequence: TGTGCCAGCTCACCACCCGGACAGTATAGCAATCAGCCCCAGCATTTT.

The gene calls are TRBV15 and TRBJ2-6, with 7 nucleotides matching TRBD2. The CDR3 is made up of 20 amino acids. V was pared by 2 bases and J by 1 base, with 14 bases of the junction left unmatched. Germline V gene lookup returns CDR1 LNHNV and CDR2 YYDKDF (reference sequence). Here the CDR3 reads CATSRFPSGGSLSGANVLTF. CDR3 bases: TGTGCCACCAGCAGATTCCCTAGCGGCGGGAGCCTGTCTGGGGCCAACGTCCTGACTTTC.

This clone was seen only once. This chain joins TRBV5-8 and TRBJ1-2; D is ambiguous. V dropped 2 bases and J dropped 5 bases, with 16 bases sitting between them. The CDR3 length is 15 residues. The germline V gene encodes CDR1 SGHTS and CDR2 YDEGEE. In nucleotides, the CDR3 is TGTGCCAGCAGCTTCAGAGAAGTGGGTTATTATGGCTACACCTTC. Translating gives CASSFREVGYYGYTF.